This TCR beta chain was sequenced in a study of shared clonotypes between healthy human individuals. The method was immunoSEQ multiplex PCR; TCRdb's version includes in-frame clones alone and lacks a portion of them. Of roughly 2.5 million clones detected, roughly 92% appear once; the ten largest clones hold around 0.14%. The germline V gene has CDR1 SNHLY and CDR2 FYNNEI. CDR3 length: 17 amino acids. V was pared by 8 bases and J by 1 base, with 13 bases of the junction left unmatched. This TCR was sampled from a man aged 18-30 years in good health. The gene calls are TRBV2 and TRBJ2-2; TRBD1 aligns across 7 bases. Sequencing input: naive CD4+ T cells sorted from blood. Noted subset: CD45RA+ positively selected. Here the CDR3 reads CASLVPRAGGNTGELFF. The CDR3 DNA reads as TGTGCCAGCCTAGTGCCCAGGGCAGGGGGGAACACCGGGGAGCTGTTTTTT.